Shown below are 9 T cell receptor beta chains from a single sample sequenced in a study of blood T cell repertoires in COVID-19 (TCRdb year 2020). Library generation was performed with the immunoSEQ multiplex PCR assay. Held by TCRdb, this immuneACCESS table contains in-frame sequences only and omits some clones. Under half of the omission traces to an unresolved V gene where checked; the cause of the rest is unknown. The table for this sample lists fewer than 75,000 clones; 90% of them were counted only once. Clones ranked in the top ten supply about a tenth of the sample. Sequenced input: peripheral blood. These receptors came from a human donor in a cohort sampled during active COVID-19.

The chain recombines TRBV7-6 with TRBJ2-7; D is perhaps TRBD2 (6 bases). The CDR3 totals 14 residues. In germline, CDR1 is SGHVS, CDR2 FNYEAQ. V was cut by 5 bases and J by 3 bases, with 14 bases left in between. This CDR3 is CASSPRRGSYEQYF. CDR3 nucleotide sequence: TGTGCCAGCAGCCCCAGACGGGGGAGCTACGAGCAGTACTTC. Together with reference TRBV7-6 and TRBJ2-7, the CDR3 gives the full variable domain: GAGVSQSPRYKVTKRGQDVALRCDPISGHVSLYWYRQALGQGPEFLTYFNYEAQQDKSGLPNDRFSAERPEGSISTLTIQRTEQRDSAMYRCASSPRRGSYEQYFGPGTRLTVT.

The genes are TRBV7-2 and TRBJ2-7, with 11 positions matching TRBD1. V shed 5 bases and J 3 bases; nucleotides not matched to a gene: 9. This CDR3 is built from 16 residues. Germline loops: CDR1 SGHTA, CDR2 FQGNSA. CDR3 amino acids: CASSTGPGTGGYEQYF. The CDR3 DNA reads TGTGCCAGCAGCACAGGCCCCGGGACAGGGGGCTACGAGCAGTACTTC.

The CDR3: CASSGPGGGIYNEQFF. In DNA form, the CDR3 reads TGTGCCAGCAGCGGCCCCGGGGGAGGGATCTACAATGAGCAGTTCTTC. The chain carries TRBV5-6 and TRBJ2-1, with TRBD2 identical over 7 bases. The CDR3 extends over 16 amino acids. V shed 4 bases, J shed 3 bases, and the junction held 10 bases outside the gene matches. CDR1 is SGHDT and CDR2 is YYEEEE in the germline V gene.

J is TRBJ1-5 and V is TRBV28; perhaps TRBD1 as D (6 bases). The CDR3 spans 14 residues. The germline V gene encodes CDR1 MDHEN and CDR2 SYDVKM. Trimming cost V 5 bases and J 7 bases, with 15 bases left between them. This CDR3 is CASSETTGNQPQHF. The CDR3 DNA is TGTGCCAGCAGTGAAACCACAGGGAACCAGCCCCAGCATTTT.

The rearrangement uses TRBV6-2 or TRBV6-3 and TRBJ2-1; 12 positions agree with TRBD2. The CDR3 consists of 15 residues. The germline gives CDR1 MNHEY, CDR2 SVGEGT. The V segment lost 2 bases and the J segment 6 bases; nucleotides outside the gene matches: 2. CDR3 DNA sequence: TGTGCCAGCAGTTACGGACTAGCGGGGAGCAATGAGCAGTTCTTC. It translates to CASSYGLAGSNEQFF.

This clone has only a few counts. This chain uses TRBV7-9 with TRBJ1-6; D not resolved. There are 12 residues in the CDR3. CDR1 and CDR2 (germline): SEHNR, FQNEAQ (reference sequence). V lost 3 bases and J 9 bases, leaving 6 bases between the germline ends. In DNA form, the CDR3 reads TGTGCCAGCAGCTTGGCAACTTCACCCCTCCACTTT. It specifies CASSLATSPLHF.

The V call is TRBV7-3, the J call TRBJ2-1, with a possible D match to TRBD1 (5 bases). Germline V lookup: CDR1 SGHTA, CDR2 FQGTGA. This CDR3 comprises 13 residues. V was cut by 5 bases and J by 6 bases, with 11 bases left in between. The CDR3 region is CASSQGPLNEQFF. In DNA, the CDR3 is TGTGCCAGCAGCCAGGGCCCCCTCAATGAGCAGTTCTTC.

The chain combines TRBV7-3 with TRBJ2-1; 9 bases are a match to TRBD2. The V gene end was trimmed by 5 bases and the J gene end by 4 bases; junction bases not matched to a gene: 9. The germline CDR1 and CDR2 sequences are SGHTA and FQGTGA. The CDR3 totals 16 residues. The CDR3 nucleotides are TGTGCCAGCAGCCAAGATGGAACTAGCGGGTACAATGAGCAGTTCTTC. This gives the protein CASSQDGTSGYNEQFF. Variable domain in full (rest from reference TRBV7-3 and TRBJ2-1): GAGVSQTPSNKVTEKGKYVELRCDPISGHTALYWYRQSLGQGPEFLIYFQGTGAADDSGLPNDRFFAVRPEGSVSTLKIQRTERGDSAVYLCASSQDGTSGYNEQFFGPGTRLTVL.

The CDR3, as DNA: TGTGCCAGCAGCACCCGACAGGGCGACGAGCAGTACTTC. This encodes CASSTRQGDEQYF. The rearrangement links TRBV7-2 to TRBJ2-7; 7 bases match TRBD1. In germline, CDR1 is SGHTA, CDR2 FQGNSA. The CDR3 has 13 residues. The trim removed 5 bases at V and 5 bases at J, leaving 6 bases unmatched.